This record covers a single T cell receptor (beta chain). The antigen it recognizes is unknown. Nothing much larger sits one base from this clone, and base qualities are not available. These data originate in a study of OX40 agonist ivuxolimab in advanced cancers. For the study in its entirety: The costimulatory receptor OX40 (CD134) was targeted by ivuxolimab, a fully human IgG2 agonistic monoclonal antibody. Intravenous ivuxolimab was administered to patients every 2 weeks at six dose levels: 0.01, 0.1, 0.3, 1.5, 3 and 10 mg/kg. The paper covers the monotherapy dose-escalation part of the phase I ivuxolimab trial, which included N ≈ 52 patients. Peripheral TCRbeta sequencing was intended to test whether TCR sequence diversity was altered and clonal T-cell expansion was caused by ivuxolimab. Patients were allowed to have had prior anti-PD-1, anti-PD-L1 or anti-CTLA-4 therapy, and roughly 40% of the dose-escalation patients had previously received checkpoint inhibitors. Among the roughly 50 dose-escalation patients, around 20 had hepatocellular carcinoma, roughly 15 melanoma, 9 renal cell carcinoma and 9 head and neck cancer. The dose-escalation cohort was around 83% male with a mean age of roughly 60 years, ranging from roughly 20 to 80. Three dose-escalation patients achieved partial responses, one with hepatocellular carcinoma and two with cutaneous melanoma. What the study reported, not specific to this receptor: After ivuxolimab, more expanded clones were found on average in CD8+ T cells than in CD4+ T cells. Low levels of normalized T-cell clonal expansion were also seen in some patients who did not respond. In partial responders in the 0.1-3.0 mg/kg groups, normalized peripheral clonal expansion was found to be among the lowest, especially among CD8+ T cells. Antigen specificity was not determined for the clonally expanded peripheral T cells. At doses of 0.1 to 3.0 mg/kg, clonal expansion of both CD4+ and CD8+ blood T cells was observed from baseline to week 6.

To sequence the TCRbeta CDR3 region, genomic DNA was isolated from the sorted cells. The immunoSEQ Assay was used to sequence the TCRbeta CDR3 regions. Held by TCRdb, this immuneACCESS table contains in-frame sequences only and omits some clones. Under half of the omission traces to an unresolved V gene where checked; the cause of the rest is unknown. A total of 75,000 to 100,000 clones appear in this sample, about 90% of them only once. The ten largest account for more than 5.5% of the sample. As encoded in the germline V gene, CDR1 is ENHRY while CDR2 is SYGVKD. Reading from cysteine to phenylalanine, the CDR3 counts 14 amino acids. Solely the CDR3 DNA is kept, with 42 bases framed from the first base. V lost 6 bases and J lost 0 bases; the stretch between them is 9 bases long. The trial excluded patients who had a history of autoimmune disease or were on systemic immunosuppression. Peripheral blood for TCR sequencing was drawn from every dose cohort at baseline, at cycle 4 day 1 and at cycle 7 day 1. The samples were taken from a phase I, first-in-human, multicenter, open-label dose-escalation trial of ivuxolimab. The trial enrolled adults with locally advanced or metastatic head and neck squamous cell, hepatocellular, melanoma or renal cell carcinoma. CD4+ and CD8+ T cells were sorted separately from peripheral blood before TCR sequencing.

The material sequenced was CD4+ or CD8+ T cells sorted from blood, taken in a trial of the OX40 agonist ivuxolimab. This TCR was sampled from an adult with an advanced solid tumor such as melanoma, head and neck, liver or kidney cancer. The sequence is built from TRBV10-3 and TRBJ1-5, with the D gene not clear enough to name. The nucleotide sequence is given as TGTGCCATCAGAGGGCCCGATAGCAATCAGCCCCAGCATTTT. Protein translation: CAIRGPDSNQPQHF.